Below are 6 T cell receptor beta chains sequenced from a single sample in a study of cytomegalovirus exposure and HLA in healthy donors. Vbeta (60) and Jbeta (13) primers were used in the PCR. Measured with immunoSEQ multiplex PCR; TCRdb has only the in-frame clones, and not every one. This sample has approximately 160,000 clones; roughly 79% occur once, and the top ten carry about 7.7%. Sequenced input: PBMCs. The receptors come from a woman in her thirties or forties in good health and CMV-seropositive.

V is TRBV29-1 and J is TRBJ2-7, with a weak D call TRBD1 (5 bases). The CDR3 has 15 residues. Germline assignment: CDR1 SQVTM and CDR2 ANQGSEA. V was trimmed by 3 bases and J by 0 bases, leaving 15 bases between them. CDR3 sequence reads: CSVELQGPFSYEQYF. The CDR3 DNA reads TGCAGCGTTGAGCTGCAGGGCCCCTTCTCCTACGAGCAGTACTTC.

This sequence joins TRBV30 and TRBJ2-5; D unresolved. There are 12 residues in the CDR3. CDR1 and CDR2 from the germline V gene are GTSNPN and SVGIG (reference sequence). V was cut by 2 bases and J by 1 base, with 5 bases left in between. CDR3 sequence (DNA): TGTGCCTGGAGTCCGGGCCAAGAGACCCAGTACTTC. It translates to CAWSPGQETQYF. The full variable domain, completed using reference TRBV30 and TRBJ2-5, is SQTIHQWPATLVQPVGSPLSLECTVEGTSNPNLYWYRQAAGRGLQLLFYSVGIGQISSEVPQNLSASRPQDRQFILSSKKLLLSDSGFYLCAWSPGQETQYFGPGTRLLVL.

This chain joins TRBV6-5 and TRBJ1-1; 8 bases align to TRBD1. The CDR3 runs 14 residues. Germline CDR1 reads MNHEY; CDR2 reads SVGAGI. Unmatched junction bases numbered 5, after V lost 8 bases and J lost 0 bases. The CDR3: CASQDRAMNTEAFF. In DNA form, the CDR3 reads TGTGCCAGCCAGGACAGGGCGATGAACACTGAAGCTTTCTTT.

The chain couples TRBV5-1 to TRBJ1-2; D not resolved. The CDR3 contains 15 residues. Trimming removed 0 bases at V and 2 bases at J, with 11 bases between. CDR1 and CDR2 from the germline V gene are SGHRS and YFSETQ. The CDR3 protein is CASSLVGVVNYGYTF. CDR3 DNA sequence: TGCGCCAGCAGCTTGGTCGGGGTAGTCAACTATGGCTACACCTTC.

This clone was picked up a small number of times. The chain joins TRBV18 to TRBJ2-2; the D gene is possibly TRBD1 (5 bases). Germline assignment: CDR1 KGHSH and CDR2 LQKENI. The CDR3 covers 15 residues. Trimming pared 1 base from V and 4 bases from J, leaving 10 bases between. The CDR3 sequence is CASSPRKGITGELFF. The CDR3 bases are TGTGCCAGCTCACCACGGAAGGGGATCACCGGGGAGCTGTTTTTT. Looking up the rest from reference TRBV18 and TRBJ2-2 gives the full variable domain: NAGVMQNPRHLVRRRGQEARLRCSPMKGHSHVYWYRQLPEEGLKFMVYLQKENIIDESGMPKERFSAEFPKEGPSILRIQQVVRGDSAAYFCASSPRKGITGELFFGEGSRLTVL.

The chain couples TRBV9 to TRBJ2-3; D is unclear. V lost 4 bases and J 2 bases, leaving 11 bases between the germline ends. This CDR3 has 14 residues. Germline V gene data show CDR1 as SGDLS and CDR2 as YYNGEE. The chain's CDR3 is CASSPRSYTDTQYF. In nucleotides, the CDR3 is TGTGCCAGCAGCCCCCGTAGTTACACAGATACGCAGTATTTT.